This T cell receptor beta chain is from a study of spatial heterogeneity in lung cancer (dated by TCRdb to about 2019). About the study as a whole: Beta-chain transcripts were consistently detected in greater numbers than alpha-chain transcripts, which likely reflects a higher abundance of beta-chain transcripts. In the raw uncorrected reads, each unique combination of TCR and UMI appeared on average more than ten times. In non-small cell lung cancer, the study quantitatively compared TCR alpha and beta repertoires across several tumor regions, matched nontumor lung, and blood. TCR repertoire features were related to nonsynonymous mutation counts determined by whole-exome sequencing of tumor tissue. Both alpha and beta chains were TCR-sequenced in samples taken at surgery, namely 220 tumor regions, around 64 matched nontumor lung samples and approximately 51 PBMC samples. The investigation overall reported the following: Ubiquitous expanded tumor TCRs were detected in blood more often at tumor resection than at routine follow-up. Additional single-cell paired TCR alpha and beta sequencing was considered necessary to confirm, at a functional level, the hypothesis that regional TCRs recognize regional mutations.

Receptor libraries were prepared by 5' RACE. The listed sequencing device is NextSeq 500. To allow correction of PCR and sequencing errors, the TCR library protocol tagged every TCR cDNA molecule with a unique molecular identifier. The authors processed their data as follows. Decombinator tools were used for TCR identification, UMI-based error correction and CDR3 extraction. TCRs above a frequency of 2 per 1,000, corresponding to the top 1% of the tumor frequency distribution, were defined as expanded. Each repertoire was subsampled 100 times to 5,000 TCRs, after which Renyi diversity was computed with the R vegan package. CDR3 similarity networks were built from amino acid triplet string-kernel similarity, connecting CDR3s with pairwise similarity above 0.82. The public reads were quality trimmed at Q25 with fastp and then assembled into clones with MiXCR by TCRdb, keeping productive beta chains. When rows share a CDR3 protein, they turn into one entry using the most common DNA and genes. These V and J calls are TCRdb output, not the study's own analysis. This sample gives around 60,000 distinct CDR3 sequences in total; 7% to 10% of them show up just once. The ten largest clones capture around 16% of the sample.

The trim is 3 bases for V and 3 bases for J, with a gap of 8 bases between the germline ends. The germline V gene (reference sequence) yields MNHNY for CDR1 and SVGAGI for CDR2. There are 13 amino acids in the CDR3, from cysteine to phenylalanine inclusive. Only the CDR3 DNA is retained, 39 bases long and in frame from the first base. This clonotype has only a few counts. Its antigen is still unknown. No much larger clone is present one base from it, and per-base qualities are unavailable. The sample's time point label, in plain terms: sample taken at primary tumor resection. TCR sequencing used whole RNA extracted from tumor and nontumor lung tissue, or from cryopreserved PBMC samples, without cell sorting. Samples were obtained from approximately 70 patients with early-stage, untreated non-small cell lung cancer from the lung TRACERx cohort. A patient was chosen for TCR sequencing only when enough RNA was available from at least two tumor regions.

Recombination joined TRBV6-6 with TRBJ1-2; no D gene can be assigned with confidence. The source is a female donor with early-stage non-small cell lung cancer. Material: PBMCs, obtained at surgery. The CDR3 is CASSYSTYYGYTF. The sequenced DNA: TGTGCCAGCAGTTATTCAACGTACTATGGCTACACCTTC.